Included here is one T cell receptor (beta chain) sequence, with context. The CDR3 consists of 14 residues. CDR1 and CDR2 (germline): WNHNN, SYGVQD (reference sequence). The V end was cut by 4 bases, the J end by 4 bases, with 13 bases between. This entry comes from a study of blood T cell repertoires in COVID-19. Study summary: Researchers got acute and convalescent COVID-19 samples from the United States, Italy and Spain. From T cells, B-cell-depleted T cells, or PBMCs came the material, which was cDNA or gDNA.

In the original processing: For nucleated cells, counts were estimated from reference gene primer amplification. Libraries were prepared by immunoSEQ multiplex PCR; TCRdb keeps only in-frame clonotypes and omits some of them. V and J calls and clone size are copied from that table; D and trimming were computed from the DNA. The table lists 400,000 to 450,000 clones, 86% of them singletons. The chain combines TRBV10-1 with TRBJ1-2, with D perhaps matching TRBD1 (5 bases). What was sequenced was peripheral blood. The receptor was isolated from a woman in her twenties or thirties with active or convalescent COVID-19. The CDR3 coding sequence is TGCGCCAGCAGTGCCGACCCTAGGGGCTATGGCTACACCTTC. Amino acids: CASSADPRGYGYTF.